This TCR beta chain appears in the sequencing data of a study of T cell responses to AZD1222 COVID-19 vaccine. The repertoire was sequenced with immunoSEQ multiplex PCR; TCRdb's copy has only in-frame clones and lacks some. This sample has some 140,000 clones; roughly nine tenths occur once, and the top ten carry 4.5% to 6%. The CDR3 totals 14 residues. Trimming removed 0 bases at V and 14 bases at J, with 19 bases between. CDR1 and CDR2 (germline): LNHNV, YYDKDF (reference sequence). The clonotype was recovered from an adult in good health. This sequence joins TRBV15 and TRBJ1-2, with D possibly TRBD1 on 5 matching bases. This specimen was peripheral blood, taken on day 0 of MenACWY control vaccination. DNA for the CDR3: TGTGCCACCAGCAGAGATCCTGGGACCGCCTCAGGTACCTTC. As protein: CATSRDPGTASGTF.